Below are 23 T cell receptor beta chains sequenced from a single sample in a study of CXCR3-negative and CXCR3-positive naive CD8 T cells. Overall study findings and caveats: CXCR3-positive naive cells carried more hydrophobic TRB CDR3s than CXCR3-negative naive cells did.

These TCRs are of unknown antigen specificity. The authors made the TRB cDNA libraries by 5' RACE using UMI labels. Reprocessing the 5' RACE reads, TCRdb reports a single entry for every CDR3 protein and omits DNA. The data show tens of thousands of distinct CDR3 sequences, and the top ten clones hold less than 0.65%. The sequenced material came from naive CXCR3+ CD8+ T cells from blood. Subset denoted: CD45RO-CCR7+CD27+CD95- naive CD8+ T cells expressing CXCR3 (TNR3+). The receptors derive from a human donor in good health. Some clones in this sample may be carry-over from other donors' samples.

The genes are TRBV28 and TRBJ2-7; there is no DNA to check the TCRdb D call of TRBD2. The length of the CDR3 is 18 residues. Germline assignment: CDR1 MDHEN and CDR2 SYDVKM. This chain's CDR3 is CASSFGLAGGLLSYEQYF.

The chain's CDR3 is CASSLELGDTQYF. The chain recombines TRBV7-6 with TRBJ2-3. The CDR3 spans 13 residues. CDR1 SGHVS and CDR2 FNYEAQ come from the germline V gene.

The gene calls are TRBV10-2 and TRBJ1-3; TCRdb gives TRBD1 as the D gene, but with no DNA this cannot be confirmed. This CDR3 region has 19 residues. Germline assignment: CDR1 WSHSY and CDR2 SAAADI. The CDR3 sequence: CASSELGQGPGPSWATIYF.

The chain uses TRBV27 and TRBJ2-7; no DNA is available, so the TRBD2 call from TCRdb remains unchecked. This CDR3 is 18 amino acids long. CDR1 MNHEY and CDR2 SMNVEV come from the germline V gene (reference sequence). The CDR3 region is CTSSLSRATSGGAYEQYF.

The V call is TRBV7-8, the J call TRBJ2-7. The germline V gene encodes CDR1 SGHVS and CDR2 FQNEAQ. The CDR3 contains 14 residues. The CDR3 sequence: CASSLAGGPREQYF.

The V and J genes are TRBV28 and TRBJ2-5. CDR3 length: 13 amino acids. The germline CDR1 and CDR2 sequences are MDHEN and SYDVKM. CDR3 in amino acids: CASSFSYQETQYF.

J is TRBJ1-1 and V is TRBV6-5; TCRdb's assignment of TRBD1 cannot be checked, as there is no DNA. The germline gives CDR1 MNHEY, CDR2 SVGAGI. This CDR3 has 13 amino acids. The CDR3 loop is CASSWQGDTEAFF.

The chain uses TRBV6-5 and TRBJ1-2; TCRdb picks TRBD1, but there is no DNA to check that call. CDR3 length: 16 amino acids. Germline loops: CDR1 MNHEY, CDR2 SVGAGI. The CDR3 is CASRHPTGLTNYGYTF.

The CDR3 region is CASSGSQSGAGYNEQFF. The rearrangement joins TRBV6-2 or TRBV6-3 to TRBJ2-1; TCRdb's D call, TRBD1, is unchecked because there is no DNA. Looked up from germline, CDR1 is MNHEY and CDR2 is SVGEGT. The CDR3 totals 17 residues.

This chain links TRBV13 with TRBJ2-7; the TCRdb call, TRBD2, lacks DNA for checking. In germline, CDR1 is PRHDT, CDR2 FYEKMQ (reference sequence). The length of the CDR3 is 14 residues. The CDR3 protein is CASSPSGELGEQYF. Full variable domain (missing parts from reference TRBV13 and TRBJ2-7): AAGVIQSPRHLIKEKRETATLKCYPIPRHDTVYWYQQGPGQDPQFLISFYEKMQSDKGSIPDRFSAQQFSDYHSELNMSSLELGDSALYFCASSPSGELGEQYFGPGTRLTVT.

The V call is TRBV12-3 or TRBV12-4, the J call TRBJ1-3. This CDR3 region has 15 residues. The CDR3 sequence is CASGALTGAGNTIYF.

The rearrangement joins TRBV29-1 to TRBJ1-1; the TRBD1 assignment by TCRdb is unverifiable without DNA. The CDR3 totals 13 residues. CDR1 and CDR2 (germline): SQVTM, ANQGSEA. CDR3 sequence reads: CSVEVGAFTEAFF. Full variable domain (outside the CDR3, taken from reference TRBV29-1 and TRBJ1-1): SAVISQKPSRDICQRGTSLTIQCQVDSQVTMMFWYRQQPGQSLTLIATANQGSEATYESGFVIDKFPISRPNLTFSTLTVSNMSPEDSSIYLCSVEVGAFTEAFFGQGTRLTVV.

V is TRBV10-3 and J is TRBJ1-6. CDR1 is ENHRY, CDR2 SYGVKD, per germline. The CDR3 contains 15 residues. The CDR3 loop reads CAISESSSYNSPLHF.

The V and J genes are TRBV29-1 and TRBJ2-1; the TRBD1 assignment by TCRdb is unverifiable without DNA. Per the germline V gene, CDR1 is SQVTM and CDR2 is ANQGSEA. This CDR3 contains 14 residues. The CDR3 loop is CSSLPGASYNEQFF.

The chain carries TRBV5-1 and TRBJ2-3; the TRBD1 assignment by TCRdb is unverifiable without DNA. The CDR3 totals 17 residues. Germline-derived CDR1 and CDR2 are SGHRS and YFSETQ. CDR3: CASSSSDRGIVADTQYF.

The V and J genes are TRBV4-3 and TRBJ1-1. CDR1 is LGHNA, CDR2 YSLEER, per germline. There are 15 residues in the CDR3. The CDR3 spells CASTRDLGSNTEAFF.

This chain joins TRBV19 and TRBJ2-7; TCRdb returns TRBD1, unconfirmable since there is no DNA. CDR1 is LNHDA, CDR2 SQIVND, per germline (reference sequence). This CDR3 has 15 amino acids. This chain's CDR3 is CASSDRTGASYEQYF. The whole variable domain, filled in from reference TRBV19 and TRBJ2-7, reads DGGITQSPKYLFRKEGQNVTLSCEQNLNHDAMYWYRQDPGQGLRLIYYSQIVNDFQKGDIAEGYSVSREKKESFPLTVTSAQKNPTAFYLCASSDRTGASYEQYFGPGTRLTVT.

This rearrangement joins TRBV28 to TRBJ2-7; TCRdb lists TRBD1, though no DNA is available to test this call. The CDR3 extends over 15 amino acids. Germline CDR1 reads MDHEN; CDR2 reads SYDVKM. The CDR3 is CASSLYVGASYEQYF.

The CDR3 sequence is CSASGGGDLDEQYF. The chain joins TRBV20-1 to TRBJ2-7; TCRdb proposes TRBD1, but this gene call is untestable without DNA. Germline CDR1 DFQATT, CDR2 SNEGSKA (reference sequence). The CDR3 totals 14 residues.

The gene calls are TRBV28 and TRBJ2-7; lacking DNA, the TRBD1 call made by TCRdb goes unchecked. The CDR3 is 17 residues long. Germline lookup yields CDR1 MDHEN and CDR2 SYDVKM. The CDR3 spells CASSLHSPPGNSYEQYF.

The rearrangement uses TRBV7-2 and TRBJ1-1. This CDR3 comprises 14 residues. Germline lookup yields CDR1 SGHTA and CDR2 FQGNSA. CDR3 sequence reads: CASSFWPMNTEAFF. The full variable domain, in which reference TRBV7-2 and TRBJ1-1 provide the parts outside the CDR3, is GAGVSQSPSNKVTEKGKDVELRCDPISGHTALYWYRQSLGQGLEFLIYFQGNSAPDKSGLPSDRFSAERTGGSVSTLTIQRTQQEDSAVYLCASSFWPMNTEAFFGQGTRLTVV.

The chain has TRBV23-1 and TRBJ2-7; TCRdb's D gene call, TRBD2, goes unchecked for lack of DNA. TRBV23-1 is known as an ORF, though its function is uncertain. This CDR3 has 13 residues. This CDR3 reads CASSHPLTYEQYF.

The chain employs TRBV18 and TRBJ2-5; TCRdb returns TRBD1, unconfirmable since there is no DNA. The germline CDR1 and CDR2 sequences are KGHSH and LQKENI. The CDR3 consists of 13 residues. The CDR3 sequence is CASSHPPVETQYF.